These 21 T cell receptor beta chains were all obtained from the same sample, sequenced in a study of Ad26.COV2.S vaccination and SARS-CoV-2 variants (dated by TCRdb to the early 2020s). The method behind the library was the immunoSEQ multiplex PCR assay. Here the immuneACCESS table is served through TCRdb, limited to in-frame sequences with V and J called. Missing clones are a known gap in these copies; in checked studies unresolved V genes cover under half, and the rest lacks a known reason. In all, the sample holds fewer than 400,000 clones, and 90% of those were seen once. The ten largest clones take up around 5.5% of the sample. The label giving this sample's treatment or condition can be read as: some 19 received Ad26.COV2.S at low or high dose, single or two shots; about 5 received placebo; per-sample allocation not given. For vaccine and placebo recipients, the sequenced repertoires came from samples collected on day 63 after the first injection.

The specimen was peripheral blood, collected in a trial of Ad26.COV2.S vaccine versus placebo. These receptors originate from a person aged 18-60 years who received the Ad26.COV2.S COVID-19 vaccine or a placebo.

The chain is built from TRBV7-2 and TRBJ1-2, with D perhaps matching TRBD1 (5 bases). The germline CDR1 and CDR2 sequences are SGHTA and FQGNSA. The CDR3 is 14 residues long. With 3 bases removed from V and 2 bases from J, the gap between germline ends came to 10 bases. The CDR3 sequence is CASSLSPGNYGYTF. CDR3 DNA: TGTGCCAGCAGCTTGTCTCCAGGGAACTATGGCTACACCTTC.

The chain uses TRBV4-2 and TRBJ1-5; TRBD1 is a possible D gene (5 bases). V was cut by 4 bases and J by 0 bases, with 13 bases left in between. Germline V gene sequence: CDR1 LGHNA, CDR2 YNFKEQ. This CDR3 contains 16 residues. The CDR3 sequence is CASSLGPADSNQPQHF. The DNA of the CDR3 is TGTGCCAGCAGCCTGGGGCCAGCAGATAGCAATCAGCCCCAGCATTTT.

The chain uses TRBV2 and TRBJ2-5; 10 bases fit TRBD1. CDR1 and CDR2 from the germline V gene are SNHLY and FYNNEI. V gave up 4 bases and J gave up 5 bases; unmatched junction bases: 4. The CDR3 is 14 residues long. The CDR3 coding sequence is TGTGCCAGCAGTGTCGACAGGGGGCAGGAGACCCAGTACTTC. This translates into CASSVDRGQETQYF.

The rearrangement uses TRBV6-5 and TRBJ2-5, with TRBD2 matching over 14 bases. There are 16 residues in the CDR3. The V gene end was trimmed by 1 base and the J gene end by 4 bases; junction bases not matched to a gene: 2. The germline CDR1 and CDR2 sequences are MNHEY and SVGAGI. CDR3 region: CASSYWGTSGGETQYF. CDR3 DNA: TGTGCCAGCAGTTACTGGGGGACTAGCGGGGGAGAGACCCAGTACTTC.

The chain combines TRBV7-9 with TRBJ2-7, with D unresolved. The CDR3 sequence is 13 residues long. Germline assignment: CDR1 SEHNR and CDR2 FQNEAQ (reference sequence). V lost 2 bases to trimming and J lost 5 bases, with 10 bases between them. CDR3 region: CASSLTLAHEQYF. The CDR3 nucleotides read TGTGCCAGCAGCTTAACATTGGCGCACGAGCAGTACTTC.

V usage is TRBV24-1 and J usage is TRBJ2-1; 9 nucleotides align to TRBD1. CDR1 KGHDR and CDR2 SFDVKD come from the germline V gene. J gave up 10 bases and V 4 bases, and 13 bases lay outside the gene matches. CDR3 size: 16 residues. The CDR3 region is CATSDSPGQGKGEQFF. CDR3 bases: TGTGCCACCAGTGACTCTCCGGGACAGGGAAAGGGGGAGCAGTTCTTC.

V gene TRBV6-2 or TRBV6-3 combines with J gene TRBJ1-1; 7 nucleotides match TRBD1. Looked up from germline, CDR1 is MNHEY and CDR2 is SVGEGT. There are 16 residues in the CDR3. Losses at the gene ends were 2 bases for V and 4 bases for J; bases not matched to a gene: 10. Here the CDR3 DNA reads TGTGCCAGCAGTTACAACCGCGGACAGGTGACCACTGAAGCTTTCTTT. Translation: CASSYNRGQVTTEAFF.

J is TRBJ1-6 and V is TRBV19; D remains ambiguous. The CDR3 covers 14 residues. Germline assignment: CDR1 LNHDA and CDR2 SQIVND (reference sequence). Trimming removed 5 bases at V and 0 bases at J, with 5 bases between. The CDR3: CASSASSYNSPLHF. The DNA for the CDR3 is TGTGCCAGTAGTGCAAGCTCCTATAATTCACCCCTCCACTTT.

V usage is TRBV5-6 and J usage is TRBJ1-2; the D is unclear. The CDR3 sequence is 15 residues long. The V end lost 0 bases, the J end lost 4 bases, and 13 bases lay between the germline ends. CDR1 and CDR2 from the germline V gene are SGHDT and YYEEEE. DNA for the CDR3: TGTGCCAGCAGCTTGGTACGCCAGCGGACCTATGGCTACACCTTC. Translation gives CASSLVRQRTYGYTF.

V gene TRBV19 combines with J gene TRBJ2-3, with 10 nucleotides matching TRBD2. V was pared by 4 bases and J by 0 bases, with 4 bases of the junction left unmatched. The germline V gene has CDR1 LNHDA and CDR2 SQIVND (reference sequence). The CDR3 totals 16 residues. For the CDR3, the DNA is TGTGCCAGTAGTACTAGCGGGGGCCCTAGCACAGATACGCAGTATTTT. It encodes CASSTSGGPSTDTQYF.

The J gene is TRBJ1-1, the V gene TRBV6-6, with 8 bases fitting TRBD1. CDR1 MNHNY and CDR2 SVGAGI come from the germline V gene (reference sequence). V shed 6 bases, J shed 1 base, and the junction held 10 bases outside the gene matches. This CDR3 spans 16 amino acids. The CDR3 nucleotides read TGTGCCAGCAGGGGCCAGACAGGGGCATCGAACACTGAAGCTTTCTTT. Residues: CASRGQTGASNTEAFF.

This clone has more than one count but fewer than ten. The V gene is TRBV3-1 (or the pseudogene TRBV3-2), the J gene TRBJ1-1; D unclear. Germline assignment: CDR1 LGHDT and CDR2 YNNKEL (reference sequence). This CDR3 has 17 amino acids. Trimming removed 4 bases at V and 10 bases at J, with 28 bases between. The CDR3 is CASSLRVIPGLVNGAFF. Written as DNA, the CDR3 is TGTGCCAGCAGCCTAAGGGTCATCCCCGGATTAGTGAATGGAGCTTTCTTT.

In nucleotides, the CDR3 is TGTGCCAGCAGTTACCCCCTGAAAGTAGCGGGAGGAGATGAGCAGTTCTTC. It codes for CASSYPLKVAGGDEQFF. The chain has TRBV6-2 or TRBV6-3 and TRBJ2-1, with TRBD2 identical over 10 bases. The V gene end was trimmed by 2 bases and the J gene end by 8 bases; junction bases not matched to a gene: 12. This CDR3 has 17 residues. Germline V CDR1 and CDR2: MNHEY, SVGEGT.

This chain uses TRBV6-2 or TRBV6-3 with TRBJ2-7, with 11 bases identical to TRBD1. Germline V CDR1 and CDR2: MNHEY, SVGEGT. The CDR3 is 18 residues long. The V segment lost 6 bases and the J segment 2 bases; nucleotides outside the gene matches: 15. DNA of the CDR3: TGTGCCAGCAGCCATATATGGCCCGGGACAGGGGGAGCCTACGAGCAGTACGTC. The encoded protein is CASSHIWPGTGGAYEQYV.

The gene calls are TRBV12-5 and TRBJ2-7; 7 positions agree with TRBD1. Germline-derived CDR1 and CDR2 are LGHNT and FRNRAP. V shed 6 bases and J 4 bases; nucleotides not matched to a gene: 6. This CDR3 is built from 13 residues. CDR3 coding DNA: TGTGCTAGTGGGGGGGACAGTTCATACGAGCAGTACTTC. Its protein product is CASGGDSSYEQYF.

The chain combines TRBV10-3 with TRBJ1-3; tentative D call: TRBD1 (5 bases). V gave up 10 bases and J gave up 0 bases, with 7 bases separating them. Looked up from germline, CDR1 is ENHRY and CDR2 is SYGVKD. CDR3 length equals 12 residues. For the CDR3, the DNA is TGTGCCAATCAGGGCTCTGGAAACACCATATATTTT. Its protein product is CANQGSGNTIYF.

This chain links TRBV18 with TRBJ2-7; D is uncertain. Trimming removed 2 bases from V and 2 bases from J, with 16 bases in between. Germline V gene sequence: CDR1 KGHSH, CDR2 LQKENI. The CDR3 runs 16 residues. CDR3 coding DNA: TGTGCCAGCTCACCAATCGAGGCCCGAGGCACCTACGAGCAGTACGTC. The encoded protein is CASSPIEARGTYEQYV.

CDR3 protein: CATSSGSPLRGSNQPQHF. DNA of the CDR3: TGTGCCACCAGCAGCGGATCGCCACTTAGGGGTAGCAATCAGCCCCAGCATTTT. The chain carries TRBV15 and TRBJ1-5; D is perhaps TRBD1 (5 bases). Trimming took 3 bases from V and 0 from J, leaving 18 bases between them. There are 18 residues in the CDR3. Germline CDR1 is LNHNV and CDR2 is YYDKDF (reference sequence).

The J gene is TRBJ1-1, the V gene TRBV27; TRBD1 matches 7 bases. CDR3 size: 15 residues. Germline assignment: CDR1 MNHEY and CDR2 SMNVEV (reference sequence). V shed 6 bases and J 5 bases; nucleotides not matched to a gene: 12. This CDR3 reads CASRPWGQLLTEAFF. The CDR3 nucleotides read TGTGCCAGCAGACCATGGGGACAGTTGTTAACTGAAGCTTTCTTT.

V and J are TRBV7-3 and TRBJ2-1; tentatively, D is TRBD2 (5 bases). The V end was cut by 5 bases, the J end by 0 bases, with 11 bases between. CDR1 and CDR2 from the germline V gene are SGHTA and FQGTGA. The CDR3 is 15 amino acids. CDR3 loop: CASSVLLVSYNEQFF. The CDR3 bases are TGTGCCAGCAGCGTACTACTAGTCTCCTACAATGAGCAGTTCTTC. Variable domain in full (rest from reference TRBV7-3 and TRBJ2-1): GAGVSQTPSNKVTEKGKYVELRCDPISGHTALYWYRQSLGQGPEFLIYFQGTGAADDSGLPNDRFFAVRPEGSVSTLKIQRTERGDSAVYLCASSVLLVSYNEQFFGPGTRLTVL.

The chain links TRBV9 to TRBJ1-1, with 8 positions matching TRBD1. V lost 0 bases to trimming and J lost 1 base; unmatched junction nucleotides: 2. Germline V gene lookup returns CDR1 SGDLS and CDR2 YYNGEE. The CDR3 is 15 amino acids. CDR3 region: CASSVGGQANTEAFF. The CDR3 DNA sequence: TGTGCCAGCAGCGTAGGGGGACAGGCGAACACTGAAGCTTTCTTT.